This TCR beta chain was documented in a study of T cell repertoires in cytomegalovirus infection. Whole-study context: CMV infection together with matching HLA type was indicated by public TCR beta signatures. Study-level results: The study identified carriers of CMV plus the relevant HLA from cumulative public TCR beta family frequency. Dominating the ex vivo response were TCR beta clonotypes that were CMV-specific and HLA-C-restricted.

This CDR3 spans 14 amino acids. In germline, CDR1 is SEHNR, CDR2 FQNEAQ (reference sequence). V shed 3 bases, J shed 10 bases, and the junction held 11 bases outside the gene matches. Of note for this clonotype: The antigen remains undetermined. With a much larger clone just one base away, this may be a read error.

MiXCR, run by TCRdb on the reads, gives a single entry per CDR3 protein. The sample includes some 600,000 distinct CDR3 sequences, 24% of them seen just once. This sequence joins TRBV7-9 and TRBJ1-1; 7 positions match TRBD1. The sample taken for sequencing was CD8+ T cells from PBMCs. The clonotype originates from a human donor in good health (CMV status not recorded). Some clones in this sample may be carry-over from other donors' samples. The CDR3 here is CASSFSIGTDGAFF. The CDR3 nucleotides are TGTGCCAGCAGCTTTTCGATTGGGACAGATGGAGCTTTCTTT. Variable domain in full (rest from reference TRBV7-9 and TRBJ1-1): DTGVSQNPRHKITKRGQNVTFRCDPISEHNRLYWYRQTLGQGPEFLTYFQNEAQLEKSRLLSDRFSAERPKGSFSTLEIQRTEQGDSAMYLCASSFSIGTDGAFFGQGTRLTVV.